Shown below are 4 T cell receptor beta chains from a single sample sequenced in a study of shared clonotypes between healthy human individuals. Terminally differentiated effector memory CD45RA+ cells were left out of the naive CD8 fraction, which was CD45RO-negative and positively selected for CCR7. Produced via immunoSEQ multiplex PCR; TCRdb's table is partial and in-frame only. The sample consists of roughly 2.1 million clones, 93% of them appearing once. Sequenced: naive CD8+ T cells from PBMCs. These receptors were obtained from a man aged 18-30 years in good health. Some clones in this sample may be carry-over from other donors' samples.

This chain links TRBV5-6 with TRBJ2-3; TRBD1 aligns across 8 bases. Losses at the gene ends were 2 bases for V and 4 bases for J; bases not matched to a gene: 9. The germline gives CDR1 SGHDT, CDR2 YYEEEE. The CDR3 loop spans 16 amino acids. The CDR3 DNA reads as TGTGCCAGCAGCTTTCAGGGGGCCTTTGGGGCAGATACGCAGTATTTT. Translating gives CASSFQGAFGADTQYF.

The rearrangement uses TRBV7-2 and TRBJ2-2; TRBD1 aligns across 8 bases. The CDR3 sequence is 14 residues long. Trimming removed 3 bases from V and 6 bases from J; junction bases left unmatched: 3. Per the germline V gene, CDR1 is SGHTA and CDR2 is FQGNSA. The CDR3 coding sequence is TGTGCCAGCAGCTTGGACAGGGCCCCCGGGGAGCTGTTTTTT. It translates to CASSLDRAPGELFF.

Worth noting for this clone: The same CDR3 can be traced to other DNA sequences in this sample. V is TRBV4-3 and J is TRBJ2-3, with unresolved D. Looked up from germline, CDR1 is LGHNA and CDR2 is YSLEER. CDR3 length equals 13 residues. V gave up 4 bases and J gave up 0 bases, with 5 bases separating them. DNA of the CDR3: TGCGCCAGCAGCCCTACCAGCACAGATACGCAGTATTTT. It yields the protein CASSPTSTDTQYF.

The rearrangement links TRBV18 to TRBJ2-5, with 9 bases that match TRBD1. The CDR3 is 15 amino acids. From germline, CDR1 is KGHSH and CDR2 LQKENI. V shed 4 bases, J shed 1 base, and the junction held 4 bases outside the gene matches. The chain's CDR3 is CASSRDRAPQETQYF. The CDR3 nucleotides read TGTGCCAGCTCACGGGACAGGGCGCCCCAAGAGACCCAGTACTTC.